This T cell receptor beta chain derives from a study of blood T cell repertoires in COVID-19. The CDR3 has 18 residues. Germline V CDR1 and CDR2: MNHEY, SMNVEV (reference sequence). The trim removed 1 base at V and 7 bases at J, leaving 15 bases unmatched. Using immunoSEQ multiplex PCR, the repertoire was profiled, and TCRdb retains in-frame clones only, with some absent. The sample consists of some 67,000 clones, roughly 85% of them appearing once. By sample share, this clone is medium-sized. J is TRBJ2-7 and V is TRBV27, with 11 positions matching TRBD2. The sample was peripheral blood. The sequence was obtained from a woman older than 75 with acute or convalescent COVID-19. CDR3 DNA: TGTGCCAGCAGTTTATGGGGGACTAGCGGAGGAAATGGGCTAGAGCAGTACTTC. Translating gives CASSLWGTSGGNGLEQYF.